This TCR beta chain was observed in a study of control samples from healthy donors and cancer patients. TCRdb's table, derived via immunoSEQ multiplex PCR, lists solely in-frame clones and lacks some. The table has 95,000 to 100,000 clones, more than 85% seen once. The ends lost 8 bases at V and 1 base at J; junction bases unmatched: 8. The CDR3 covers 15 residues. Germline CDR1 is SNHLY and CDR2 is FYNNEI. The sequenced sample was blood. The clonotype was recovered from a man aged 30 to 39 in good health. The rearrangement uses TRBV2 and TRBJ1-5; 7 positions match TRBD1. CDR3 loop: CASFQGVGSNQPQHF. The CDR3 DNA is TGTGCCAGCTTTCAGGGGGTCGGGAGCAATCAGCCCCAGCATTTT.